In its sample, the clone carrying this TCR beta chain was seen a few times. Its antigen is unidentified. The CDR3 end is not reached by the read, which stops 3 residues before it; the germline J gene fills it in. J gave up 7 bases and V 8 bases, and 8 bases lay outside the gene matches. Looked up from germline, CDR1 is SNHLY and CDR2 is FYNNEI. The CDR3 runs to 13 residues. This entry belongs to a study of T cell clonality in common variable immunodeficiency. The study, taken as a whole, reports: In common variable immunodeficiency, TCR beta chains reportedly carried fewer deletions and N-nucleotide insertions.

The repertoire was sequenced with immunoSEQ multiplex PCR; TCRdb's copy has only in-frame clones and lacks some. The profile covers about 15,000 clones, none occurring a single time. Material: peripheral blood mononuclear cells. The chain links TRBV2 to TRBJ1-2; 9 nucleotides line up with TRBD1. The sequence was obtained from a human donor with common variable immunodeficiency. CDR3 sequence reads: CASRTGDAFGYTF. The CDR3 bases that were read are TGTGCCAGCCGGACAGGGGATGCGTTTGGC. Complete variable domain (other parts from reference TRBV2 and TRBJ1-2): EPEVTQTPSHQVTQMGQEVILRCVPISNHLYFYWYRQILGQKVEFLVSFYNNEISEKSEIFDDQFSVERPDGSNFTLKIRSTKLEDSAMYFCASRTGDAFGYTFGSGTRLTVV.